This TCR beta chain was identified in a study of spatial heterogeneity in lung cancer. Study background: The donors comprised 70 to 85 untreated early-stage non-small cell lung cancer patients.

Stated time point: blood at routine non-recurrence follow-up after resection. In this sample, this clonotype turned up many times. The library protocol tagged each TCR cDNA with a unique molecular identifier. TCRdb re-analysed the 5' RACE reads in MiXCR, keeping a single row per CDR3 protein. The data show approximately 70,000 distinct CDR3 sequences, nearly 9% seen once. Germline CDR1 LNHDA, CDR2 SQIVND (reference sequence). The CDR3 is made up of 14 amino acids. V was trimmed by 6 bases and J by 8 bases, leaving 17 bases between them. This chain connects TRBV19 to TRBJ2-1; D is uncertain. This receptor was obtained from a female donor with early-stage non-small cell lung cancer. This specimen was PBMCs, taken at follow-up. For the CDR3, the DNA is TGTGCCAGTAGCTACAATACCTTAAGTGATGAGCAGTTCTTC. Amino acid sequence: CASSYNTLSDEQFF.